Listed below are T cell receptor beta chains from one sample, sequenced in a study of control samples from healthy donors and cancer patients. TCRdb's copy holds only in-frame clones and misses some; the assay was immunoSEQ multiplex PCR. The sample records roughly 100,000 clones, roughly 89% being singletons. The sequenced sample consisted of blood. The receptors were gathered from a man aged 30 to 45 in good health. Each CDR3 is given with its conserved first and last residue. Fields, in order: CDR3 protein, CDR3 DNA, CDR3 length, J gene, D gene, clone size, V gene. D genes are given only for firm matches. Clone sizes are given selectively: once, few, many, or a class where the clone is expanded.

CDR3 protein: CASSFRTSGNYEQYF
CDR3 DNA: TGTGCCAGCAGCTTCCGGACTAGCGGGAACTACGAGCAGTACTTC
CDR3 length: 15
J gene: TRBJ2-7
D gene: TRBD2
clone size: -
V gene: TRBV7-2

CDR3 protein: CAHETGPGGHTQYF
CDR3 DNA: TGTGCCCACGAGACAGGGCCGGGTGGGCATACGCAGTATTTT
CDR3 length: 14
J gene: TRBJ2-3
D gene: TRBD1
clone size: -
V gene: TRBV30

CDR3 protein: CASSDVHRRDGYTF
CDR3 DNA: TGTGCCAGCAGTGACGTACACCGAAGAGATGGCTACACCTTC
CDR3 length: 14
J gene: TRBJ1-2
D gene: -
clone size: -
V gene: TRBV6-1

CDR3 protein: CASSAGRGQPQHF
CDR3 DNA: TGTGCCAGCAGTGCGGGACGAGGACAGCCCCAGCATTTT
CDR3 length: 13
J gene: TRBJ1-5
D gene: -
clone size: once
V gene: TRBV12-3/TRBV12-4

CDR3 protein: CASSEPGLATTGELFF
CDR3 DNA: TGTGCCAGCAGCGAGCCGGGACTAGCGACCACCGGGGAGCTGTTTTTT
CDR3 length: 16
J gene: TRBJ2-2
D gene: TRBD2
clone size: once
V gene: TRBV3-1/TRBV3-2

CDR3 protein: CSVATGAGELFF
CDR3 DNA: TGCAGCGTTGCCACAGGGGCCGGGGAGCTGTTTTTT
CDR3 length: 12
J gene: TRBJ2-2
D gene: TRBD1
clone size: -
V gene: TRBV29-1

CDR3 protein: CASSKGGQGPGNTIYF
CDR3 DNA: TGTGCCAGCAGCAAAGGAGGACAGGGCCCTGGAAACACCATATATTTT
CDR3 length: 16
J gene: TRBJ1-3
D gene: -
clone size: few
V gene: TRBV21-1

CDR3 protein: CATRDGTKYNEQFF
CDR3 DNA: TGTGCCACCAGGGATGGGACGAAGTATAATGAGCAGTTCTTC
CDR3 length: 14
J gene: TRBJ2-1
D gene: -
clone size: -
V gene: TRBV24-1

CDR3 protein: CASSLTGTYDEQYF
CDR3 DNA: TGTGCCAGCAGCTTAACAGGGACATATGACGAGCAGTACTTC
CDR3 length: 14
J gene: TRBJ2-7
D gene: -
clone size: -
V gene: TRBV7-2

CDR3 protein: CASSFYQNTIYF
CDR3 DNA: TGTGCCAGCAGTTTTTACCAGAACACCATATATTTT
CDR3 length: 12
J gene: TRBJ1-3
D gene: -
clone size: -
V gene: TRBV28

CDR3 protein: CASSDLRGRGTDTQYF
CDR3 DNA: TGTGCCAGCAGTGATCTTAGGGGCAGAGGCACAGATACGCAGTATTTT
CDR3 length: 16
J gene: TRBJ2-3
D gene: -
clone size: -
V gene: TRBV25-1

CDR3 protein: CSAVDQYEQYF
CDR3 DNA: TGCAGTGCTGTGGACCAATACGAGCAGTACTTC
CDR3 length: 11
J gene: TRBJ2-7
D gene: -
clone size: -
V gene: TRBV20-1

CDR3 protein: CASYERIGQGEGYTF
CDR3 DNA: TGTGCCAGCTACGAAAGAATTGGACAGGGAGAAGGCTACACCTTC
CDR3 length: 15
J gene: TRBJ1-2
D gene: TRBD1
clone size: -
V gene: TRBV18

CDR3 protein: CASRHGGVNEKLFF
CDR3 DNA: TGTGCCAGCAGACACGGAGGGGTAAATGAAAAACTGTTTTTT
CDR3 length: 14
J gene: TRBJ1-4
D gene: -
clone size: -
V gene: TRBV11-2

CDR3 protein: CASSYSTAPGNTIYF
CDR3 DNA: TGTGCCAGCAGTTACTCGACGGCCCCTGGAAACACCATATATTTT
CDR3 length: 15
J gene: TRBJ1-3
D gene: -
clone size: -
V gene: TRBV6-5

CDR3 protein: CASRLAETYNEQFF
CDR3 DNA: TGCGCCAGCAGACTAGCGGAGACCTACAATGAGCAGTTCTTC
CDR3 length: 14
J gene: TRBJ2-1
D gene: TRBD2
clone size: -
V gene: TRBV5-1

CDR3 protein: CASSLTGTSGETQYF
CDR3 DNA: TGCGCCAGCAGCTTGACCGGGACTAGCGGAGAGACCCAGTACTTC
CDR3 length: 15
J gene: TRBJ2-5
D gene: TRBD2
clone size: few
V gene: TRBV5-1

CDR3 protein: CAISESGEWEKLFF
CDR3 DNA: TGTGCCATCAGTGAAAGCGGGGAATGGGAAAAACTGTTTTTT
CDR3 length: 14
J gene: TRBJ1-4
D gene: -
clone size: -
V gene: TRBV10-3

CDR3 protein: CASSQRASGPNEQYF
CDR3 DNA: TGCGCCAGCAGCCAACGGGCTAGCGGGCCCAACGAGCAGTACTTC
CDR3 length: 15
J gene: TRBJ2-7
D gene: TRBD2
clone size: -
V gene: TRBV4-3

CDR3 protein: CASSLNKNTEAFF
CDR3 DNA: TGTGCCAGCAGCTTAAACAAAAACACTGAAGCTTTCTTT
CDR3 length: 13
J gene: TRBJ1-1
D gene: -
clone size: once
V gene: TRBV7-8

CDR3 protein: CASSQIAGDYNEQFF
CDR3 DNA: TGCGCCAGCAGCCAAATAGCGGGGGATTACAATGAGCAGTTCTTC
CDR3 length: 15
J gene: TRBJ2-1
D gene: TRBD2
clone size: once
V gene: TRBV4-1

CDR3 protein: CASSLDQQLSGNTIYF
CDR3 DNA: TGTGCCAGCAGCTTGGATCAGCAGCTCTCTGGAAACACCATATATTTT
CDR3 length: 16
J gene: TRBJ1-3
D gene: -
clone size: -
V gene: TRBV5-6

CDR3 protein: CASSSLQGNEKLFF
CDR3 DNA: TGTGCCAGCAGTTCGTTACAGGGTAATGAAAAACTGTTTTTT
CDR3 length: 14
J gene: TRBJ1-4
D gene: -
clone size: -
V gene: TRBV27

CDR3 protein: CASRTGPANTGELFF
CDR3 DNA: TGTGCCAGCAGGACCGGACCGGCGAACACCGGGGAGCTGTTTTTT
CDR3 length: 15
J gene: TRBJ2-2
D gene: -
clone size: -
V gene: TRBV11-2

CDR3 protein: CASSVGGDVWTDTQYF
CDR3 DNA: TGTGCCAGCAGCGTGGGAGGGGACGTGTGGACAGATACGCAGTATTTT
CDR3 length: 16
J gene: TRBJ2-3
D gene: TRBD2
clone size: -
V gene: TRBV9

CDR3 protein: CASTLRQPDTQYF
CDR3 DNA: TGTGCCAGCACCCTACGACAGCCCGATACGCAGTATTTT
CDR3 length: 13
J gene: TRBJ2-3
D gene: -
clone size: -
V gene: TRBV12-3/TRBV12-4

CDR3 protein: CASSVDAGTEAFF
CDR3 DNA: TGTGCCAGCAGTGTGGACGCGGGGACTGAAGCTTTCTTT
CDR3 length: 13
J gene: TRBJ1-1
D gene: -
clone size: once
V gene: TRBV6-4

CDR3 protein: CASSHPRGGGPNEKLFF
CDR3 DNA: TGTGCCAGCAGCCACCCTAGGGGGGGAGGGCCGAATGAAAAACTGTTTTTT
CDR3 length: 17
J gene: TRBJ1-4
D gene: -
clone size: -
V gene: TRBV4-2

CDR3 protein: CASSRGGSYNEQFF
CDR3 DNA: TGTGCCAGCAGCCGGGGCGGTTCCTACAATGAGCAGTTCTTC
CDR3 length: 14
J gene: TRBJ2-1
D gene: -
clone size: -
V gene: TRBV3-1/TRBV3-2

CDR3 protein: CASSPDRQKANTGELFF
CDR3 DNA: TGTGCCAGCTCACCTGACCGACAGAAAGCGAACACCGGGGAGCTGTTTTTT
CDR3 length: 17
J gene: TRBJ2-2
D gene: -
clone size: -
V gene: TRBV18

CDR3 protein: CAWSSGTGLGYTF
CDR3 DNA: TGTGCCTGGAGTTCCGGGACAGGGTTAGGCTACACCTTC
CDR3 length: 13
J gene: TRBJ1-2
D gene: TRBD1
clone size: -
V gene: TRBV30

CDR3 protein: CASSVRPGQGAITEAFF
CDR3 DNA: TGTGCCAGCAGCGTAAGGCCGGGACAGGGGGCGATCACTGAAGCTTTCTTT
CDR3 length: 17
J gene: TRBJ1-1
D gene: TRBD1
clone size: -
V gene: TRBV9

CDR3 protein: CASSPWGASNEKLFF
CDR3 DNA: TGTGCCAGCAGCCCATGGGGGGCGTCTAATGAAAAACTGTTTTTT
CDR3 length: 15
J gene: TRBJ1-4
D gene: -
clone size: -
V gene: TRBV7-2

CDR3 protein: CASSGGVYGYTF
CDR3 DNA: TGTGCCAGCAGTGGGGGGGTCTATGGCTACACCTTC
CDR3 length: 12
J gene: TRBJ1-2
D gene: -
clone size: -
V gene: TRBV2

CDR3 protein: CASSVRDTQYF
CDR3 DNA: TGTGCCAGCAGTGTAAGGGATACGCAGTATTTT
CDR3 length: 11
J gene: TRBJ2-3
D gene: -
clone size: -
V gene: TRBV25-1

CDR3 protein: CASSLAGAGEQYF
CDR3 DNA: TGTGCCAGCAGCTTAGCGGGAGCAGGCGAGCAGTACTTC
CDR3 length: 13
J gene: TRBJ2-7
D gene: -
clone size: -
V gene: TRBV7-8

CDR3 protein: CASSPTAGTPEAFF
CDR3 DNA: TGTGCCAGCAGTCCGACGGCCGGAACCCCTGAAGCTTTCTTT
CDR3 length: 14
J gene: TRBJ1-1
D gene: -
clone size: -
V gene: TRBV6-5

CDR3 protein: CASSEGLAGILNNEQFF
CDR3 DNA: TGCGCCAGCAGTGAGGGGCTAGCGGGGATCTTGAACAATGAGCAGTTCTTC
CDR3 length: 17
J gene: TRBJ2-1
D gene: TRBD2
clone size: -
V gene: TRBV10-2

CDR3 protein: CASSFEGVHYGYTF
CDR3 DNA: TGTGCCAGCAGCTTCGAAGGGGTCCACTATGGCTACACCTTC
CDR3 length: 14
J gene: TRBJ1-2
D gene: -
clone size: -
V gene: TRBV7-9

CDR3 protein: CASSLGWADNQETQYF
CDR3 DNA: TGTGCCAGCAGCTTAGGGTGGGCAGATAACCAAGAGACCCAGTACTTC
CDR3 length: 16
J gene: TRBJ2-5
D gene: -
clone size: -
V gene: TRBV11-2

CDR3 protein: CASRMGYNQPQHF
CDR3 DNA: TGTGCCAGCAGGATGGGGTACAATCAGCCCCAGCATTTT
CDR3 length: 13
J gene: TRBJ1-5
D gene: -
clone size: few
V gene: TRBV27

CDR3 protein: CASSTYGAYEQYF
CDR3 DNA: TGTGCCAGCAGTACTTACGGGGCCTACGAGCAGTACTTC
CDR3 length: 13
J gene: TRBJ2-7
D gene: -
clone size: -
V gene: TRBV6-5